The 26 T cell receptor beta chains reported below all come from one sample, sequenced in a study of blood T cell repertoires in COVID-19. Clones were sequenced by immunoSEQ multiplex PCR, and TCRdb holds only the in-frame ones, with some missing. Found here are under 300,000 clones, over 75% of them singletons; the top ten hold 13%. Material: peripheral blood. The receptors come from a human donor in a cohort sampled during active COVID-19.

This rearrangement joins TRBV14 to TRBJ1-6; the D gene is possibly TRBD1 (6 bases). Germline CDR1 is SGHDN and CDR2 is FVKESK. Trimming shortened V by 2 bases and J by 3 bases, and 8 bases separated the two germline ends. The CDR3 is made up of 15 amino acids. The chain's CDR3 is CASSQNRVYNSPLHF. CDR3 bases: TGTGCCAGCAGCCAAAACAGGGTCTATAATTCACCCCTCCACTTT.

The V call is TRBV10-1, the J call TRBJ2-5; TRBD2 matches 10 bases. Germline assignment: CDR1 WNHNN and CDR2 SYGVQD (reference sequence). V shed 8 bases, J shed 2 bases, and the junction held 2 bases outside the gene matches. The CDR3 runs to 13 residues. The chain's CDR3 is CASGGLAQETQYF. CDR3 bases: TGCGCCAGCGGGGGACTAGCGCAAGAGACCCAGTACTTC.

The J gene is TRBJ1-1, the V gene TRBV18, with no clear D. Germline CDR1 reads KGHSH; CDR2 reads LQKENI. The CDR3 consists of 14 residues. Trimming cost V 3 bases and J 7 bases, with 15 bases left between them. The CDR3, as DNA: TGTGCCAGCTCACCTCTAGCTGGAGGGAGTGAAGCTTTCTTT. Its protein product is CASSPLAGGSEAFF.

The V and J genes are TRBV3-1 (or the pseudogene TRBV3-2) and TRBJ1-1; perhaps TRBD1 as D (6 bases). Germline CDR1 and CDR2: LGHDT and YNNKEL (reference sequence). The germline V and J ends were trimmed by 1 base and 2 bases, with 11 bases remaining between them. The CDR3 runs 15 residues. This CDR3 is CASSQGTAFNTEAFF. In DNA form, the CDR3 reads TGTGCCAGCAGCCAAGGGACAGCGTTTAACACTGAAGCTTTCTTT.

CDR3 coding DNA: TGTGCCAGCAGCCTTGCCGGGACAATCTTCGCTGGGGCCAACGTCCTGACTTTC. Translating gives CASSLAGTIFAGANVLTF. J is TRBJ2-6 and V is TRBV3-1 (or the pseudogene TRBV3-2); perhaps TRBD1 as D (6 bases). This CDR3 region has 18 residues. Per germline, CDR1 LGHDT and CDR2 YNNKEL (reference sequence). Between the trimmed V and J ends, which lost 4 bases and 2 bases, there was a span of 18 bases.

V is TRBV24-1 and J is TRBJ2-1, with D maybe TRBD1 (5 bases). The CDR3 runs to 15 residues. Germline V gene lookup returns CDR1 KGHDR and CDR2 SFDVKD. Trimming pared 9 bases from V and 8 bases from J, leaving 22 bases between. The CDR3 reads CATEAPGRVAYEQFF. The CDR3 nucleotides read TGTGCCACCGAAGCCCCTGGCAGGGTGGCATATGAGCAGTTCTTC.

The chain couples TRBV27 to TRBJ2-7; 13 bases are a match to TRBD2. This CDR3 has 16 amino acids. Germline CDR1 reads MNHEY; CDR2 reads SMNVEV (reference sequence). The V gene end was trimmed by 0 bases and the J gene end by 5 bases; junction bases not matched to a gene: 4. DNA of the CDR3: TGTGCCAGCAGTTTATCGGGACTAGCGGGGTCTAACGAGCAGTACTTC. Residues: CASSLSGLAGSNEQYF.

This chain links TRBV9 with TRBJ2-1; weak D call: TRBD1 (5 bases). Germline V gives CDR1 SGDLS, CDR2 YYNGEE. V lost 0 bases, J lost 6 bases, and 7 bases lay in between. The CDR3 runs 13 residues. The CDR3 protein is CASSVDRSNEQFF. Written as DNA, the CDR3 is TGTGCCAGCAGCGTAGACAGGAGCAATGAGCAGTTCTTC.

This sequence joins TRBV30 and TRBJ1-3; D is uncertain. Germline CDR1 is GTSNPN and CDR2 is SVGIG (reference sequence). The CDR3 sequence is 11 residues long. V lost 2 bases and J lost 8, with 7 bases in between. The CDR3 nucleotides read TGTGCCTGGAGTCACGGGGACACCATATATTTT. It codes for CAWSHGDTIYF. Drawing the rest from reference TRBV30 and TRBJ1-3, the complete variable domain is SQTIHQWPATLVQPVGSPLSLECTVEGTSNPNLYWYRQAAGRGLQLLFYSVGIGQISSEVPQNLSASRPQDRQFILSSKKLLLSDSGFYLCAWSHGDTIYFGEGSWLTVV.

The V and J genes are TRBV5-1 and TRBJ2-7; D gene unclear. V lost 5 bases and J lost 6, with 9 bases in between. Germline lookup yields CDR1 SGHRS and CDR2 YFSETQ. The CDR3 is 11 amino acids. The CDR3 nucleotides are TGCGCCAGCAGAGAGACGGGCGAGCAGTACTTC. It yields the protein CASRETGEQYF.

This chain links TRBV2 with TRBJ2-5; no firm D call. Germline V gene lookup returns CDR1 SNHLY and CDR2 FYNNEI. The CDR3 runs 12 residues. Trimming took 10 bases from V and 5 from J, leaving 14 bases between them. The CDR3 region has the DNA TGTGCCACGTACGGAGTCGGTGAGACCCAGTACTTC. This translates into CATYGVGETQYF.

The chain combines TRBV5-1 with TRBJ2-3; D not certain. The CDR3 has 14 amino acids. From germline, CDR1 is SGHRS and CDR2 YFSETQ. V lost 4 bases, J lost 1 base, and 10 bases lay in between. CDR3 DNA: TGCGCCAGCAGCGGCGGTAGGCGCACAGATACGCAGTATTTT. As protein: CASSGGRRTDTQYF.

V gene TRBV5-5 combines with J gene TRBJ2-7; the match to TRBD1 covers 7 bases. The CDR3 consists of 16 residues. Germline V gene lookup returns CDR1 SGHKS and CDR2 YYEKEE (reference sequence). J was trimmed by 5 bases and V by 2 bases; bases with no gene match: 13. Here the CDR3 reads CASSFLTRDRKDEQYF. The CDR3 coding sequence is TGTGCCAGCAGCTTCCTAACCCGGGACAGAAAAGACGAGCAGTACTTC.

CDR3 sequence (DNA): TGTGCCAGCTCATCGATGGCGGACAGGGTCGGCTCTCGGGCTTTCTTT. Protein: CASSSMADRVGSRAFF. The chain uses TRBV18 and TRBJ1-1; 8 bases align to TRBD1. The CDR3 covers 16 residues. After removal of 5 bases from V and 11 bases from J, the junction contained 19 bases not matched to a gene. Germline loops: CDR1 KGHSH, CDR2 LQKENI.

The V gene is TRBV28, the J gene TRBJ2-7; D remains ambiguous. Germline V lookup: CDR1 MDHEN, CDR2 SYDVKM. There are 14 residues in the CDR3. The V end was cut by 2 bases, the J end by 1 base, with 9 bases between. The CDR3 sequence: CASSLRYSSYEQYF. In nucleotides, the CDR3 is TGTGCCAGCAGTTTACGCTATTCGTCCTACGAGCAGTACTTC.

This rearrangement joins TRBV15 to TRBJ2-3; possibly TRBD2 for D (5 bases). In germline, CDR1 is LNHNV, CDR2 YYDKDF (reference sequence). The CDR3 spans 15 residues. Trimming cost V 1 base and J 1 base, with 9 bases left between them. This CDR3 is CATSRVLAGTDTQYF. As DNA, the CDR3 is TGTGCCACCAGCAGAGTGCTAGCAGGCACAGATACGCAGTATTTT.

This rearrangement joins TRBV19 to TRBJ2-1; 8 nucleotides align to TRBD2. Germline trimming cut 1 base from V and 4 bases from J; bases unmatched to any gene: 6. CDR1 and CDR2 (germline): LNHDA, SQIVND (reference sequence). The CDR3 length is 16 residues. The CDR3 nucleotides read TGTGCCAGTAGTATAGGGGGCGGGAGGATGTACAATGAGCAGTTCTTC. This codes for CASSIGGGRMYNEQFF.

The V call is TRBV30, the J call TRBJ1-1; the D is unclear. From germline, CDR1 is GTSNPN and CDR2 SVGIG (reference sequence). The length of the CDR3 is 11 residues. V lost 4 bases to trimming and J lost 9 bases, with 12 bases between them. CDR3 region: CAWTGRGKAFF. The DNA for the CDR3 is TGTGCCTGGACCGGTCGCGGTAAAGCTTTCTTT.

The chain links TRBV14 to TRBJ2-7; D remains ambiguous. CDR3 size: 11 residues. Germline V gene sequence: CDR1 SGHDN, CDR2 FVKESK. Trimming took 4 bases from V and 4 from J, leaving 5 bases between them. CDR3 sequence: CASSRRYEQYF. The CDR3, as DNA: TGTGCCAGCAGCCGCCGGTACGAGCAGTACTTC.

This chain uses TRBV7-9 with TRBJ1-1; D unresolved. Germline V lookup: CDR1 SEHNR, CDR2 FQNEAQ (reference sequence). CDR3 length equals 11 residues. Trimming shortened V by 5 bases and J by 7 bases, and 8 bases separated the two germline ends. Here the CDR3 reads CASSGAFEAFF. In DNA, the CDR3 is TGTGCCAGCAGCGGAGCGTTTGAAGCTTTCTTT.

This chain joins TRBV20-1 and TRBJ2-1; 8 bases are shared with TRBD2. This CDR3 is 14 amino acids long. Per germline, CDR1 DFQATT and CDR2 SNEGSKA (reference sequence). V dropped 3 bases and J dropped 9; count of bases not matched to a gene: 10. In DNA form, the CDR3 reads TGCAGTGCTAGTCGCGGCGAAGCGGGAGTTGAGCAGTTCTTC. Translation: CSASRGEAGVEQFF.

This clone appeared once. The V call is TRBV10-2, the J call TRBJ1-4, with unresolved D. The germline CDR1 and CDR2 sequences are WSHSY and SAAADI. This CDR3 is 13 amino acids long. Trimming took off 4 bases at V and 7 bases at J, with 10 bases between the two ends. The CDR3 sequence is CASSVQASEKLFF. The CDR3 region has the DNA TGCGCCAGCAGTGTCCAGGCAAGTGAAAAACTGTTTTTT.

This chain links TRBV4-1 with TRBJ2-3; 7 nucleotides align to TRBD2. J lost 5 bases, V lost 2 bases, and 19 bases had no gene match. CDR3 length: 19 residues. The germline V gene encodes CDR1 MGHRA and CDR2 YSYEKL. In nucleotides, the CDR3 is TGCGCCAGCAGCCAACTCCTAGCTATCGGCGGGAGAGCGAAAGATACGCAGTATTTT. It specifies CASSQLLAIGGRAKDTQYF.

The V call is TRBV30, the J call TRBJ2-7; D is perhaps TRBD2 (7 bases). V gave up 5 bases and J gave up 3 bases, with 14 bases separating them. Per the germline V gene, CDR1 is GTSNPN and CDR2 is SVGIG (reference sequence). CDR3 size: 13 residues. CDR3 coding DNA: TGTGCCTGGGCACGGGGGGCTAGCTACGAGCAGTACTTC. It codes for CAWARGASYEQYF.

V gene TRBV25-1 combines with J gene TRBJ1-3; TRBD1 matches 8 bases. Germline-derived CDR1 and CDR2 are MGHDK and SYGVNS. The CDR3 has 16 residues. Trimming took 6 bases from V and 0 from J; bases not matched to a gene: 7. The CDR3 protein is CASSPGGQDSGNTIYF. In DNA form, the CDR3 reads TGTGCCAGCAGCCCCGGGGGACAGGACTCTGGAAACACCATATATTTT.

This clone came up once. The chain uses TRBV28 and TRBJ2-1, with D possibly being TRBD1 (6 bases). There are 12 residues in the CDR3. V lost 9 bases, J lost 5 bases, and 11 bases lay in between. From germline, CDR1 is MDHEN and CDR2 SYDVKM. The CDR3 here is CASDRSHNEQFF. CDR3 DNA sequence: TGTGCCAGTGACAGGTCACACAATGAGCAGTTCTTC.